One sample yielded the 22 T cell receptor beta chains listed below, sequenced in a study of shared T cell receptors in the human thymus. Sequenced by immunoSEQ multiplex PCR; TCRdb stores in-frame clones only, minus some. Of around 730,000 clones in the sample, 80% to 90% were seen once. The same specimen was also included in a second study, on human thymus T cells.

The sequencing sample was made of thymocytes. Receptor source: a girl under two years old with a congenital heart defect.

This clone was counted only a few times. The genes are TRBV28 and TRBJ2-5; TRBD1 matches 7 bases. The germline CDR1 and CDR2 sequences are MDHEN and SYDVKM. Trimming cost V 6 bases and J 2 bases; bases outside gene matches: 6. The CDR3 runs 14 residues. DNA of the CDR3: TGTGCCAGCAGACGGGACAGATTACAAGAGACCCAGTACTTC. Amino acids: CASRRDRLQETQYF.

The J gene is TRBJ1-2, the V gene TRBV10-3; no reliable D call. CDR1 ENHRY and CDR2 SYGVKD come from the germline V gene. The CDR3 is made up of 14 amino acids. V was pared by 3 bases and J by 3 bases, with 11 bases between. The CDR3 DNA reads TGTGCCATCAGTGACCACAACCCATACTATGGCTACACCTTC. Its protein product is CAISDHNPYYGYTF.

This clone was counted once. The chain has TRBV29-1 and TRBJ1-1, with D perhaps matching TRBD1 (5 bases). Trimming stripped 6 bases from V and 2 bases from J, with 19 bases between. Looked up from germline, CDR1 is SQVTM and CDR2 is ANQGSEA. The CDR3 loop spans 15 amino acids. The CDR3 region has the DNA TGCAGCGTCAAGGCGCACAGGCGACCTAACACTGAAGCTTTCTTT. This translates into CSVKAHRRPNTEAFF.

The chain combines TRBV4-1 with TRBJ2-4; 8 bases are a match to TRBD1. Germline-derived CDR1 and CDR2 are MGHRA and YSYEKL. Trimming took 0 bases from V and 1 from J; bases not matched to a gene: 8. CDR3 length: 18 amino acids. The CDR3 nucleotides are TGCGCCAGCAGCCAAGATAACCGCAGGGACAGGGCCAAAAACATTCAGTACTTC. Its protein is CASSQDNRRDRAKNIQYF.

The chain couples TRBV5-4 to TRBJ2-7; TRBD2 might be the D (5 bases). Germline lookup yields CDR1 SGHNT and CDR2 YYREEE (reference sequence). The V gene lost 0 bases and the J gene lost 2 bases, with 12 bases spanning the gap. This CDR3 comprises 15 residues. In DNA form, the CDR3 reads TGTGCCAGCAGCTTGGTGGGAGCTGCCCCCTACGAGCAGTACTTC. It specifies CASSLVGAAPYEQYF.

The chain employs TRBV7-2 and TRBJ2-1; 8 bases match TRBD2. V shed 2 bases, J shed 8 bases, and the junction held 8 bases outside the gene matches. The CDR3 loop spans 15 amino acids. Germline CDR1 and CDR2: SGHTA and FQGNSA. CDR3 coding DNA: TGTGCCAGCAGCTTATCTCCGGGGGGGCGGCATGAGCAGTTCTTC. It yields the protein CASSLSPGGRHEQFF.

The chain carries TRBV11-2 and TRBJ2-1; D might be TRBD2 (5 bases). Germline assignment: CDR1 SGHAT and CDR2 FQNNGV. Trimming removed 2 bases from V and 6 bases from J, with 23 bases in between. CDR3 length equals 18 residues. CDR3 DNA: TGTGCCAGCAGCTTATCCTCCAGACTACAGTATTTGTTCAATGAGCAGTTCTTC. Protein: CASSLSSRLQYLFNEQFF.

V is TRBV7-9 and J is TRBJ2-5; 8 bases align to TRBD1. In germline, CDR1 is SEHNR, CDR2 FQNEAQ (reference sequence). This CDR3 has 15 residues. V was pared by 5 bases and J by 0 bases, with 5 bases of the junction left unmatched. CDR3 bases: TGTGCCAGCAGCAGGGACAGGCAAGACCAAGAGACCCAGTACTTC. Its translation is CASSRDRQDQETQYF.

The chain employs TRBV6-1 and TRBJ1-2; no reliable D call. Trimming took 2 bases from V and 4 from J, leaving 20 bases between them. The CDR3 is 17 residues long. The germline V gene has CDR1 MNHNS and CDR2 SASEGT. The CDR3 coding sequence is TGTGCCAGCAGTGAAATTACCTCCCGGGTCCCCCTCTATGGCTACACCTTC. This sequence encodes CASSEITSRVPLYGYTF.

The chain recombines TRBV14 with TRBJ1-2; a possible D gene is TRBD1 (6 bases). CDR1 and CDR2 (germline): SGHDN, FVKESK. The CDR3 sequence is 15 residues long. V was cut by 1 base and J by 5 bases, with 14 bases left in between. CDR3 bases: TGTGCCAGCAGCCAAGCCCCACAGGGATCTTATGGCTACACCTTC. It codes for CASSQAPQGSYGYTF.

This rearrangement joins TRBV13 to TRBJ1-6; 7 bases are a match to TRBD1. The CDR3 contains 16 residues. Trimming removed 0 bases from V and 7 bases from J; junction bases left unmatched: 6. The germline gives CDR1 PRHDT, CDR2 FYEKMQ (reference sequence). CDR3 region: CASSLGPGQPNSPLHF. The CDR3 nucleotides read TGTGCCAGCAGCTTAGGACCGGGACAGCCAAATTCACCCCTCCACTTT.

The chain employs TRBV4-3 and TRBJ1-1, with unresolved D. Trimming removed 1 base at V and 8 bases at J, with 14 bases between. The V gene's germline CDR1 is LGHNA and CDR2 YSLEER. The CDR3 length is 14 residues. Here the CDR3 reads CASSQARNPKEAFF. The CDR3 nucleotides read TGCGCCAGCAGCCAAGCGAGAAATCCGAAGGAAGCTTTCTTT.

V gene TRBV9 combines with J gene TRBJ2-7, with 13 positions matching TRBD2. CDR1 SGDLS and CDR2 YYNGEE come from the germline V gene. With 3 bases clipped from V and 2 bases from J, the junction kept 11 bases outside the gene matches. The CDR3 is 18 residues long. The CDR3 DNA follows: TGTGCCAGCAGCGCCGGGAAGGGACTAGCGGGGAGAGCCTACGAGCAGTACTTC. It translates to CASSAGKGLAGRAYEQYF.

This clone was counted only a few times. The chain has TRBV30 and TRBJ2-5; possibly TRBD2 for D (6 bases). Germline lookup yields CDR1 GTSNPN and CDR2 SVGIG (reference sequence). This CDR3 spans 14 amino acids. The DNA for the CDR3 is TGTGCTGCGACTATGGACTATTACTGGGAGACCCAGTACTTC. Protein product: CAATMDYYWETQYF.

The rearrangement links TRBV4-1 to TRBJ2-3, with 7 bases that match TRBD2. With 4 bases clipped from V and 0 bases from J, the junction kept 1 base outside the gene matches. This CDR3 is 14 amino acids long. The germline CDR1 and CDR2 sequences are MGHRA and YSYEKL. The CDR3 nucleotides read TGCGCCAGCAGCCGGGGGGGGAGCACAGATACGCAGTATTTT. This encodes CASSRGGSTDTQYF.

The chain combines TRBV25-1 with TRBJ2-7; weak D call: TRBD1 (6 bases). V was cut by 2 bases and J by 3 bases, with 23 bases left in between. The CDR3 sequence is 18 residues long. CDR1 MGHDK and CDR2 SYGVNS come from the germline V gene. The DNA for the CDR3 is TGTGCCAGCAGTGAAGATACCCGGACAGATGGCTTGTACTACGAGCAGTACTTC. Encoded protein: CASSEDTRTDGLYYEQYF.

Details on this clone: Other DNA sequences in the sample encode the same CDR3. The chain recombines TRBV10-3 with TRBJ2-3, with D unclear. The CDR3 is 12 amino acids. Per germline, CDR1 ENHRY and CDR2 SYGVKD. V was clipped by 0 bases and J by 6 bases, with 4 bases between them. DNA of the CDR3: TGTGCCATCAGTGAGTCCGGGGATACGCAGTATTTT. This gives the protein CAISESGDTQYF.

The chain recombines TRBV6-1 with TRBJ2-1, with D maybe TRBD1 (6 bases). The CDR3 runs to 15 residues. V lost 6 bases to trimming and J lost 5 bases, with 17 bases between them. Germline loops: CDR1 MNHNS, CDR2 SASEGT. CDR3 in amino acids: CASSQTGRNNNEQFF. Here the CDR3 DNA reads TGTGCCAGCAGCCAGACAGGCCGCAATAACAATGAGCAGTTCTTC.

V usage is TRBV5-5 and J usage is TRBJ2-5; 10 nucleotides align to TRBD2. The V gene end was trimmed by 0 bases and the J gene end by 0 bases; junction bases not matched to a gene: 2. The CDR3 sequence is 16 residues long. Germline CDR1 reads SGHKS; CDR2 reads YYEKEE (reference sequence). CDR3 protein: CASSLGTSGNQETQYF. In DNA form, the CDR3 reads TGTGCCAGCAGCTTGGGGACTAGCGGAAACCAAGAGACCCAGTACTTC.

The V gene is TRBV6-5, the J gene TRBJ1-3; 7 nucleotides align to TRBD1. The germline gives CDR1 MNHEY, CDR2 SVGAGI. Losses at the gene ends were 8 bases for V and 8 bases for J; bases not matched to a gene: 6. This CDR3 comprises 12 residues. The CDR3 sequence is CASGTAKDTIYF. The CDR3, as DNA: TGTGCCAGCGGGACAGCTAAAGACACCATATATTTT.

The sample holds one count of this clone. The V call is TRBV28, the J call TRBJ2-5; perhaps TRBD2 as D (6 bases). Trimming left V 10 bases short and J 3 bases short, with 24 bases between. The length of the CDR3 is 16 residues. CDR1 and CDR2 from the germline V gene are MDHEN and SYDVKM. For the CDR3, the DNA is TGTGCCACCGGGTTCGGGGGTGGTGTGGGAGAAGAGACCCAGTACTTC. Translated: CATGFGGGVGEETQYF.

This sequence joins TRBV14 and TRBJ1-4; D remains unclear. V was trimmed by 4 bases and J by 6 bases, leaving 18 bases between them. The germline V gene encodes CDR1 SGHDN and CDR2 FVKESK. This CDR3 contains 16 residues. CDR3 in amino acids: CASSRRRGTAHEKLFF. The CDR3 coding sequence is TGTGCCAGCAGCCGCCGCCGCGGAACTGCCCATGAAAAACTGTTTTTT.